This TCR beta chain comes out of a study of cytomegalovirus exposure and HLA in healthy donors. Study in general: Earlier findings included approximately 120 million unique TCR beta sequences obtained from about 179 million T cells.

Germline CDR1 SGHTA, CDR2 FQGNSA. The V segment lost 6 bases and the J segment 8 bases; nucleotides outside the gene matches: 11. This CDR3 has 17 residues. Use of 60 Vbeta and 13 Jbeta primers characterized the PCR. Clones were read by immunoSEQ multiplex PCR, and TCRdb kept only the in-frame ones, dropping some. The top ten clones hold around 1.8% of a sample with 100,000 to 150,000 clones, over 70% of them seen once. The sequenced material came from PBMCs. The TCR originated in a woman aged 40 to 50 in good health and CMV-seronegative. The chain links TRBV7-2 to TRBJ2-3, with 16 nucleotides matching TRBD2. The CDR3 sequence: CASSPGGLAGGLATQYF. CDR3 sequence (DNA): TGTGCCAGCAGTCCCGGGGGACTAGCGGGGGGGCTGGCTACGCAGTATTTT.